The rows below give T cell receptor beta chains drawn from one sample of a study of T-cell reconstitution after alpha-beta-depleted transplantation in children. TCRdb recomputed calls from the PCR reads with MiXCR, one row per CDR3 protein. The sample contains approximately 99,000 distinct CDR3 sequences, 5% to 7% of which appear only once. The sequences come from PBMCs, mostly from graft donor cells, collected 360 days after TCRalphabeta/CD19-depleted stem cell transplant. These receptors came from a male patient aged 2-15 years who had a stem cell transplant for acute lymphoblastic leukemia, so the T cells may come from the graft donor. CDR3s include the opening cysteine and the closing phenylalanine or tryptophan. The D gene is left open where the match is weak. Size tells how often a clone was seen (once, few, many) or the class of an expanded clone, and some rows leave it out.

D,V,size,J,CDR3,DNA
TRBD2,TRBV27,many,TRBJ2-5,CASSPGTGGETQYF,TGTGCCAGCAGTCCAGGGACGGGAGGGGAGACCCAGTACTTC
.,TRBV6-1,few,TRBJ1-2,CASSPDGARPTYGYTF,TGTGCCAGCAGCCCCGACGGGGCCAGGCCCACCTATGGCTACACCTTC
.,TRBV20-1,few,TRBJ1-3,CSARGGGNTIYF,TGCAGTGCTAGAGGGGGGGGAAACACCATATATTTT
.,TRBV5-1,few,TRBJ1-3,CASSVRTGSSGNTIYF,TGCGCCAGCAGCGTGCGAACAGGGTCCTCTGGAAACACCATATATTTT
.,TRBV12-3/TRBV12-4,many,TRBJ1-2,CASSLEAGPWGYTF,TGTGCCAGCAGTTTAGAGGCCGGCCCCTGGGGCTACACCTTC
TRBD1,TRBV20-1,many,TRBJ2-7,CSARETGWYEQYF,TGCAGTGCTAGAGAGACAGGGTGGTACGAGCAGTACTTC
TRBD1,TRBV28,many,TRBJ2-7,CATTGGRSYEQYF,TGTGCCACCACAGGGGGCCGGTCCTACGAGCAGTACTTC
TRBD2,TRBV7-2,.,TRBJ2-3,CASSLVGLYSGGVLYTRDTQYF,TGTGCCAGCAGCTTAGTGGGCCTTTATAGCGGGGGGGTCTTATATACTCGAGATACGCAGTATTTT
TRBD1,TRBV5-1,many,TRBJ2-5,CASTPDRGPWETQYF,TGCGCCAGCACCCCTGACAGGGGGCCTTGGGAGACCCAGTACTTC
.,TRBV4-2,many,TRBJ1-3,CASSPGRFSGNTIYF,TGTGCCAGCAGCCCCGGACGTTTCTCTGGAAACACCATATATTTT
.,TRBV12-3/TRBV12-4,many,TRBJ2-7,CASSFEDEQYF,TGTGCCAGCAGTTTCGAGGACGAGCAGTACTTC
TRBD2,TRBV6-2/TRBV6-3,.,TRBJ2-4,CASSYPGLAGVTKNIQYF,TGTGCCAGCAGTTACCCGGGACTAGCGGGCGTAACCAAAAACATTCAGTACTTC
TRBD2,TRBV4-1,.,TRBJ2-2,CASSQVLAGGPNTGELFF,TGCGCCAGCAGCCAAGTGTTAGCGGGAGGTCCGAACACCGGGGAGCTGTTTTTT
.,TRBV25-1,many,TRBJ2-4,CASSEGGLAKNIQYF,TGTGCCAGCAGTGAAGGGGGACTAGCCAAAAACATTCAGTACTTC
.,TRBV28,many,TRBJ1-1,CASSINTEAFF,TGTGCCAGCAGTATTAACACTGAAGCTTTCTTT